The T cell receptor (beta chain) described here comes from a study of blood T cells in healthy people across ages. Healthy Caucasians from Russia aged about 6 to 90 served as donors. A second PCR of roughly 7 to 11 cycles used a sample-barcoded 5' primer and a J-beta primer mix. TCRdb re-analysed the 5' RACE reads in MiXCR, keeping a single row per CDR3 protein. This table holds around 990,000 distinct CDR3 sequences, 25% found once. Germline CDR1 reads DFQATT; CDR2 reads SNEGSKA (reference sequence). The CDR3 contains 13 residues. General observations from the study: Among T cells, TCR beta diversity per million cells dropped roughly linearly as age rose. Unknown CMV status may confound age-related changes in expanded clones.

This clonotype was observed a handful of times. Its specificity is unknown. The same data also went into a second study, on T cells of mothers and their children. That work adds: Both sample barcodes and 2-4 random nucleotides came from the M1S primer of the second PCR.

Sequencing used blood. This sequence was found in a girl under 10 years old in good health. This chain uses TRBV20-1 with TRBJ2-5, with D unresolved. The J call may not be correct, given that the DNA end is closer to TRBJ2-1. DNA of the CDR3: TGCAGTGCTAGAGAAGCTTGGGATAATGAGCAGTTCTTC. The encoded protein is CSAREAWDNEQFF.